This T cell receptor (beta chain) was recovered during a study of regulatory T cells in long-lasting Graves disease. CDR3 length equals 14 residues. The V end was cut by 7 bases, the J end by 0 bases, with 13 bases between. CDR1 is MDHEN, CDR2 SYDVKM, per germline. The sample's time point: newly diagnosed GD, antithyroid drugs for less than 3 months. From RNA extracted from PBMCs, the TCR library was made. Many counts were recorded for this clonotype. Construction of the TCR beta libraries employed iRepertoire HTBI primers in conjunction with Arm-PCR of CDR3 regions. One entry per CDR3 protein results from TCRdb running MiXCR on the multiplex PCR reads. This sample has 400,000 to 500,000 distinct CDR3 sequences, with approximately 15% found just once. The data were also submitted as part of a second study, on T cells in Graves' hyperthyroidism and ophthalmopathy.

This chain joins TRBV28 and TRBJ2-7; possible D gene TRBD2, 7 bases. The clonotype comes from a woman aged 50 to 60 with Graves disease. The starting material was peripheral blood mononuclear cells (PBMCs), obtained at new diagnosis, from a patient treated with antithyroid drugs. CDR3 nucleotide sequence: TGTGCCAGCATCCAAGGGGGGGCCTCCTACGAGCAGTACTTC. Amino acid sequence: CASIQGGASYEQYF.